What follows describes a single TCR beta chain. Its antigen remains unknown. Focal radiation was given together with CTLA-4 blockade (ipilimumab) to patients with chemo-refractory metastatic non-small-cell lung cancer. This CDR3 region has 15 residues. Germline assignment: CDR1 MNHEY and CDR2 SMNVEV (reference sequence). Trimming shortened V by 1 base and J by 4 bases, and 13 bases separated the two germline ends. Repertoires were generated with immunoSEQ multiplex PCR, while TCRdb's copy carries only in-frame clones and drops some. The sample carries about 94,000 clones, about four fifths recorded once. The sample comes from a study of radiotherapy plus CTLA-4 blockade in lung cancer. About the research overall: Around a sixth of patients responded objectively, and around 32% achieved disease control.

Study-level results: Once radiotherapy plus ipilimumab had been given, TCR clones derived from tumor expanded in blood. The authors reported that early blood T cell clone dynamics, with interferon-beta, best predicted response.

The receptor was derived from a human donor with non-small cell lung cancer that progressed on radiotherapy plus ipilimumab. Material: peripheral blood, obtained from a patient treated with radiotherapy plus ipilimumab. The chain employs TRBV27 and TRBJ2-5; D gene uncertain. CDR3 sequence: CASSLWVGNLETQYF. The CDR3 coding sequence is TGTGCCAGCAGTTTATGGGTTGGCAACTTAGAGACCCAGTACTTC.